This entry describes one T cell receptor beta chain. This sample is drawn from a study of blood T cell repertoires in COVID-19. Study-level information: The United States, Italy and Spain provided the acute and convalescent COVID-19 samples. PBMCs, B-cell-depleted T cells, or T cells were the source of the cDNA or gDNA that made up the material.

Original data processing: Estimation of nucleated cell counts relied on the amplification of reference gene primers. Produced via immunoSEQ multiplex PCR; TCRdb's table is partial and in-frame only. The DNA gave D and trimming, while V, J and clone size come from that table. The table shows approximately 230,000 clones, with approximately 88% occurring only once. Seattle patient enrollment occurred during active infection, with longitudinal follow-up thereafter. This CDR3 has 17 residues. CDR1 and CDR2 from the germline V gene are SGHDN and FVKESK. V lost 1 base to trimming and J lost 2 bases, with 17 bases between them.

The TCR sequence derives from a woman in her thirties with COVID-19, enrolled during active disease. The chain couples TRBV14 to TRBJ1-1; D not resolved. Input material: peripheral blood. The CDR3, as DNA: TGTGCCAGCAGCCAAGTATCGACATTTAGGTTAAACACTGAAGCTTTCTTT. Protein sequence: CASSQVSTFRLNTEAFF.